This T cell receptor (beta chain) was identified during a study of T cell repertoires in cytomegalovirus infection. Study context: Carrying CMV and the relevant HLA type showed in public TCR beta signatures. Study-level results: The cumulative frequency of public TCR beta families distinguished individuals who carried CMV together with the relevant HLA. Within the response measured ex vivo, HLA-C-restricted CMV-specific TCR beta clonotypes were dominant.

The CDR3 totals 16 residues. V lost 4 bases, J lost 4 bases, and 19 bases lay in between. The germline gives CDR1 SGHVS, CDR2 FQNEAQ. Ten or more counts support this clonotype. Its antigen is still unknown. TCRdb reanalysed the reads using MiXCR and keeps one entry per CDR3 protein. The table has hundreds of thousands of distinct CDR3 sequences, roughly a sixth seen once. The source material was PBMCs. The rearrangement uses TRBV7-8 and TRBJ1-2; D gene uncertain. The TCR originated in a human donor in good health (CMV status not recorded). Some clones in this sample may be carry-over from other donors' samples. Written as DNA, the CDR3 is TGTGCCAGCAGCTCGCCGAAAACGCGTGAGGGCTATGGCTACACCTTC. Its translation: CASSSPKTREGYGYTF.